One sample yielded the 9 T cell receptor beta chains listed below, sequenced in a study of response to subunit inactivated influenza vaccine. MiXCR, applied by TCRdb to the RT-PCR reads, yields one record per CDR3 protein. The profile shows just under 550,000 distinct CDR3 sequences, around 21% of them singletons. This same sample was also taken into another study, of T cells expressing NK-cell markers. That investigation notes: Synthesis of TCR beta cDNA relied on 5'RACE template switching carrying UMIs.

The sequenced sample was CD4+ T cells sorted from PBMCs, obtained 12 days after vaccination. The receptors here all came from a man over 45 who received an inactivated influenza vaccine.

The table lists this clonotype with a few counts. The V call is TRBV27, the J call TRBJ2-1; 8 bases agree with TRBD1. Germline lookup yields CDR1 MNHEY and CDR2 SMNVEV (reference sequence). The CDR3 is 16 amino acids. Losses at the gene ends were 6 bases for V and 4 bases for J; bases not matched to a gene: 11. CDR3 nucleotides: TGTGCCAGCAGCCTCCTTGGGAGACAGGGGTACAATGAGCAGTTCTTC. Its translation is CASSLLGRQGYNEQFF.

This clonotype came up a few times. The chain recombines TRBV12-3 or TRBV12-4 with TRBJ2-3; D gene unclear. V lost 1 base and J lost 0, with 11 bases in between. The CDR3 length is 16 residues. The CDR3 sequence is CASSLGLSGSTDTQYF. DNA for the CDR3: TGTGCCAGCAGTTTAGGGCTCTCCGGGAGCACAGATACGCAGTATTTT.

This clonotype came up a few times. This sequence joins TRBV7-2 and TRBJ2-1; maybe TRBD2 (7 bases). V was cut by 0 bases and J by 9 bases, with 15 bases left in between. CDR3 size: 15 residues. Germline CDR1 reads SGHTA; CDR2 reads FQGNSA. The CDR3 DNA reads TGTGCCAGCAGCTTAGCGGGGGGGCCGTTTAGTGAGCAGTTCTTC. Protein sequence: CASSLAGGPFSEQFF.

The chain is built from TRBV7-9 and TRBJ2-1; D is perhaps TRBD1 (6 bases). V lost 6 bases and J lost 5, with 11 bases in between. Germline values: CDR1 SEHNR, CDR2 FQNEAQ (reference sequence). CDR3 size: 13 residues. CDR3 region: CASRRTENNEQFF. The CDR3, as DNA: TGTGCCAGCAGACGGACAGAAAACAATGAGCAGTTCTTC.

This clonotype was seen repeatedly, ten times or more. The rearrangement links TRBV12-3 or TRBV12-4 to TRBJ2-7; 9 positions match TRBD1. J lost 2 bases, V lost 5 bases, and 7 bases had no gene match. The CDR3 contains 15 residues. DNA of the CDR3: TGTGCCAGCAGTCCAGGCGGGACAGGGCCCTACGAGCAGTACTTC. Its translation: CASSPGGTGPYEQYF.

The chain employs TRBV5-6 and TRBJ2-5, with D perhaps TRBD2 (6 bases). Germline loops: CDR1 SGHDT, CDR2 YYEEEE. V shed 1 base and J shed 2 bases, with 12 bases lying between them. The CDR3 is 15 residues long. Written as DNA, the CDR3 is TGTGCCAGCAGCTTGCCGGGAGTTTTGCAAGAGACCCAGTACTTC. Residues: CASSLPGVLQETQYF.

CDR3 DNA sequence: TGTGCCAGCAGCTTAGCCCAAGCCGCCGGGGAGCTGTTTTTT. Translation: CASSLAQAAGELFF. The chain links TRBV7-2 to TRBJ2-2; no clear D. Germline V lookup: CDR1 SGHTA, CDR2 FQGNSA. This CDR3 contains 14 residues. Trimming removed 0 bases at V and 6 bases at J, with 8 bases between.

Only a few counts were recorded for this clonotype. V and J are TRBV9 and TRBJ2-1, with a tentative D call TRBD2 (5 bases). V shed 2 bases and J shed 7 bases, with 13 bases lying between them. This CDR3 comprises 14 residues. Germline V gene sequence: CDR1 SGDLS, CDR2 YYNGEE. CDR3 in DNA: TGTGCCAGCAGCGTGACCCCCGTAGCGAATGAGCAGTTCTTC. Protein sequence: CASSVTPVANEQFF.

This rearrangement joins TRBV9 to TRBJ2-3; the match to TRBD1 covers 7 bases. The CDR3 contains 15 residues. V lost 0 bases to trimming and J lost 2 bases; unmatched junction nucleotides: 3. Germline V gene data show CDR1 as SGDLS and CDR2 as YYNGEE. The CDR3 coding sequence is TGTGCCAGCAGCGTAGAGGGGGCGGTCACAGATACGCAGTATTTT. Its translation is CASSVEGAVTDTQYF.